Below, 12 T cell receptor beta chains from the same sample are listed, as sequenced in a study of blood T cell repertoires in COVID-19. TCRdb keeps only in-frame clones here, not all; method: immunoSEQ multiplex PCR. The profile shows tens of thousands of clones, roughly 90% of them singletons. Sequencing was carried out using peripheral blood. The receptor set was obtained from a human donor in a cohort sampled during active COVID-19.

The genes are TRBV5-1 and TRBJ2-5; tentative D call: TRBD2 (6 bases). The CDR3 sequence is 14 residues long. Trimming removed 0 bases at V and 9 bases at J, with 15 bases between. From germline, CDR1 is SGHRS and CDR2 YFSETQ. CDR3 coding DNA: TGCGCCAGCAGCTTGGGGGACTTCCCCCGCCCCCAGTACTTC. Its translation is CASSLGDFPRPQYF.

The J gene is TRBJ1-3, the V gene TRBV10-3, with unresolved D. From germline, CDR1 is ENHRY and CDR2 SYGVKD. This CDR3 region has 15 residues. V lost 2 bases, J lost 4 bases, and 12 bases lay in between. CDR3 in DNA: TGTGCCATCAGTGAGCCAGGTTTAGGCGGAAACACCATATATTTT. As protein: CAISEPGLGGNTIYF.

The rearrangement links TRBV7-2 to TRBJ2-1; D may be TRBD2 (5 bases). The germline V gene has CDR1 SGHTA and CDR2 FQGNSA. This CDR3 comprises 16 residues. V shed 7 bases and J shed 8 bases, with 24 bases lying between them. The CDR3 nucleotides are TGTGCCAGCATCCTCGCGGCGGGTCACCACGGGGATGAGCAGTTCTTC. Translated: CASILAAGHHGDEQFF. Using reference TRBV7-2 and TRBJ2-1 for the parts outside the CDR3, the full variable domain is GAGVSQSPSNKVTEKGKDVELRCDPISGHTALYWYRQSLGQGLEFLIYFQGNSAPDKSGLPSDRFSAERTGGSVSTLTIQRTQQEDSAVYLCASILAAGHHGDEQFFGPGTRLTVL.

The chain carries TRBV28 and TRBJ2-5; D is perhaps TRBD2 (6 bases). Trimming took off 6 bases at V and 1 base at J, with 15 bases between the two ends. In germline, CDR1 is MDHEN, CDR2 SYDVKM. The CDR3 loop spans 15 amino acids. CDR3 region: CASSRTGLLQETQYF. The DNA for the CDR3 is TGTGCCAGCAGCCGAACGGGACTCCTCCAAGAGACCCAGTACTTC.

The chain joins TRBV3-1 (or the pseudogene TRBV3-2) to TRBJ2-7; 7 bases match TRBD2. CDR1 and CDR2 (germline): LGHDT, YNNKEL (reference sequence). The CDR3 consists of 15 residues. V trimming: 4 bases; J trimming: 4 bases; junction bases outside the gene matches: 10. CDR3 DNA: TGTGCCAGCAGCCTTTTGGGGGGAGGGCCTTACGAGCAGTACTTC. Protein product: CASSLLGGGPYEQYF.

The CDR3 protein is CASTPSPGYTEAFF. CDR3 sequence (DNA): TGTGCCAGCACCCCGAGTCCAGGGTACACTGAAGCTTTCTTT. The chain combines TRBV27 with TRBJ1-1; weak D call: TRBD1 (5 bases). This CDR3 has 14 amino acids. Trimming removed 7 bases at V and 3 bases at J, with 15 bases between. Germline V gene sequence: CDR1 MNHEY, CDR2 SMNVEV (reference sequence).

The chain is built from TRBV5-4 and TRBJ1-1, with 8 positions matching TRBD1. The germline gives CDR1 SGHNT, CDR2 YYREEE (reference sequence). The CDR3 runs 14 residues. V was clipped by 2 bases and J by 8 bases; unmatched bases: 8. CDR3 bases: TGTGCCAGCAGCTTTCGACAGGGGCCTAGCGAAGCTTTCTTT. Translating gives CASSFRQGPSEAFF.

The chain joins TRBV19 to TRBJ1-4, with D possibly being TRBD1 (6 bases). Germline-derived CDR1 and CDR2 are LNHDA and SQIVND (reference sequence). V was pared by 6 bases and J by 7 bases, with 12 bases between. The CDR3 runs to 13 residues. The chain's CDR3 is CASRPRTVEKLFF. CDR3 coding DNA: TGTGCCAGTAGACCCCGGACAGTTGAAAAACTGTTTTTT.

In DNA, the CDR3 is TGTGCCAGCAGCTTAGGCGGGAGGGAAGGTGAGCAGTTCTTC. This sequence encodes CASSLGGREGEQFF. The rearrangement joins TRBV11-3 to TRBJ2-1; 9 bases map to TRBD2. The CDR3 loop spans 14 amino acids. With V trimmed by 1 base and J by 9 bases, 4 bases remained unmatched. Germline CDR1 and CDR2: SGHNT and YENEEA.

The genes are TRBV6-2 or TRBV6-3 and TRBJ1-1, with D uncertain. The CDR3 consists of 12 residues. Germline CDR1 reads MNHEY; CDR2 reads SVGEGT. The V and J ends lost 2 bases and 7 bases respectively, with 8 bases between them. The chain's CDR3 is CASSYGDNEAFF. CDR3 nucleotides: TGTGCCAGCAGTTACGGCGACAATGAAGCTTTCTTT.

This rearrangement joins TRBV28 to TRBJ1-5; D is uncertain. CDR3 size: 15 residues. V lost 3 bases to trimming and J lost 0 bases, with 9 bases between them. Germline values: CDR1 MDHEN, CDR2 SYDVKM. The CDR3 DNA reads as TGTGCCAGCAGTTTTGAGGCTTATAGCAATCAGCCCCAGCATTTT. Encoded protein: CASSFEAYSNQPQHF.

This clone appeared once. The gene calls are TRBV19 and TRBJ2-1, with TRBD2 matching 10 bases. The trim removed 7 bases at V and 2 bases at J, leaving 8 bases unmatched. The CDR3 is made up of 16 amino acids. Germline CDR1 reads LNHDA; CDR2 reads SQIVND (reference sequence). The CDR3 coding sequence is TGTGCCAGTAACAAACTAGCGGGGAAAACCTACAATGAGCAGTTCTTC. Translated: CASNKLAGKTYNEQFF.